A single sample gave rise to the 29 T cell receptor beta chains below, sequenced in a study of molecular identifiers for immune sequencing clone quantification. TCRdb processed the PCR reads anew with MiXCR; each CDR3 protein has one entry. Of about 510,000 distinct CDR3 sequences listed, about 20% are singletons. The sample comprised naive CD8+ T cells from blood, with Jurkat cell RNA spiked in. Sample subset: FACS-sorted CD8+CD4-CCR7+CD45RA+ naive T cells. The receptors were sampled from a human donor in good health. Some libraries in this study had Jurkat cell RNA spiked in.

This clonotype has ten or more counts. This sequence joins TRBV30 and TRBJ2-3; tentative D call: TRBD2 (6 bases). V was shortened by 3 bases and J by 4 bases, with 14 bases between the two germline ends. The CDR3 runs to 14 residues. The germline V gene has CDR1 GTSNPN and CDR2 SVGIG (reference sequence). CDR3 nucleotide sequence: TGTGCCTGGAGCGGGAGCGCTGGCGCAGATACGCAGTATTTT. This gives the protein CAWSGSAGADTQYF.

The V call is TRBV6-2 or TRBV6-3, the J call TRBJ2-7, with TRBD2 identical over 8 bases. V lost 8 bases, J lost 1 base, and 13 bases stayed unmatched. The CDR3 sequence is 16 residues long. Looked up from germline, CDR1 is MNHEY and CDR2 is SVGEGT. The DNA of the CDR3 is TGTGCCAGCCCGCTATCGGGGGGGGGGAGTTCCTACGAGCAGTACTTC. This gives the protein CASPLSGGGSSYEQYF.

This clonotype appeared many times. V and J are TRBV4-1 and TRBJ1-5; the D gene is possibly TRBD1 (6 bases). Trimming took 0 bases from V and 0 from J, leaving 21 bases between them. Germline CDR1 MGHRA, CDR2 YSYEKL. The CDR3 extends over 20 amino acids. The DNA for the CDR3 is TGCGCCAGCAGCCAAGATATCGACAGGTTATCGTTGTCTAGCAATCAGCCCCAGCATTTT. Translation gives CASSQDIDRLSLSSNQPQHF.

The chain couples TRBV13 to TRBJ2-7; 8 bases align to TRBD1. J was trimmed by 1 base and V by 8 bases; bases with no gene match: 7. This CDR3 is built from 14 residues. Germline V gene sequence: CDR1 PRHDT, CDR2 FYEKMQ (reference sequence). DNA of the CDR3: TGTGCCAGCGGCACCACAGGGGGGTCCTACGAGCAGTACTTC. The encoded protein is CASGTTGGSYEQYF.

The V and J genes are TRBV7-9 and TRBJ2-2; 11 positions agree with TRBD2. This CDR3 has 16 amino acids. Unmatched junction bases numbered 1, after V lost 3 bases and J lost 1 base. The germline V gene has CDR1 SEHNR and CDR2 FQNEAQ (reference sequence). The chain's CDR3 is CASSFLAGGNTGELFF. CDR3 DNA: TGTGCCAGCAGCTTTCTAGCGGGGGGGAACACCGGGGAGCTGTTTTTT.

About this clonotype: At one boundary the junction diverges from the germline segment, which might be a read error. The CDR3 sequence is CASSLTIGAGGTKAFF. In nucleotides, the CDR3 is TGTGCCAGCAGCTTGACAATCGGGGCTGGAGGCACTAAAGCTTTCTTT. V usage is TRBV5-4 and J usage is TRBJ1-1; D perhaps matches TRBD1 (5 bases). The CDR3 is made up of 16 amino acids. The V gene's germline CDR1 is SGHNT and CDR2 YYREEE (reference sequence).

This clonotype was seen many times. The chain couples TRBV15 to TRBJ1-1; D unresolved. The V and J ends lost 0 bases and 5 bases respectively, with 7 bases between them. The germline CDR1 and CDR2 sequences are LNHNV and YYDKDF (reference sequence). The CDR3 spans 13 residues. In nucleotides, the CDR3 is TGTGCCACCAGCAGAGAGGGGAGGACTGAAGCTTTCTTT. It is translated as CATSREGRTEAFF. The complete variable domain, with remaining parts taken from reference TRBV15 and TRBJ1-1, reads DAMVIQNPRYQVTQFGKPVTLSCSQTLNHNVMYWYQQKSSQAPKLLFHYYDKDFNNEADTPDNFQSRRPNTSFCFLDIRSPGLGDTAMYLCATSREGRTEAFFGQGTRLTVV.

Remarks on this clonotype: Just one base apart from a much larger clone, this may be a read error. This sequence joins TRBV6-2 or TRBV6-3 and TRBJ1-6, with D perhaps matching TRBD1 (6 bases). The V gene's germline CDR1 is MNHEY and CDR2 SVGEGT. V lost 0 bases and J lost 14, with 20 bases in between. This CDR3 contains 16 residues. The CDR3 region has the DNA TGTGCCAGCAGTTACTCGAGAAGACCAGGGGAACACACCCTCCACTTT. Amino acids: CASSYSRRPGEHTLHF.

This clonotype was seen a handful of times. A much bigger clone sits one base away, suggesting this may be a read error. The genes are TRBV5-1 and TRBJ2-5; D remains ambiguous. CDR3 length equals 13 residues. Per the germline V gene, CDR1 is SGHRS and CDR2 is YFSETQ. The DNA of the CDR3 is TGCGCCAGCAGCCTGGCGTACCAAGAGGCCCAGTACTTC. As protein: CASSLAYQEAQYF.

This clonotype has more than one count but fewer than ten. The chain has TRBV7-9 and TRBJ2-5; TRBD2 aligns across 11 bases. CDR3 length: 16 amino acids. CDR1 SEHNR and CDR2 FQNEAQ come from the germline V gene (reference sequence). J gave up 0 bases and V 4 bases, and 4 bases lay outside the gene matches. CDR3 sequence (DNA): TGTGCCAGCAGCTATCTTAGCGGGGGGGACCAAGAGACCCAGTACTTC. This encodes CASSYLSGGDQETQYF.

A word on this clonotype: One junction end does not reproduce the germline sequence, and a read error may be involved. This chain connects TRBV30 to TRBJ2-3; 14 nucleotides agree with TRBD2. Germline V gene lookup returns CDR1 GTSNPN and CDR2 SVGIG (reference sequence). This CDR3 has 16 amino acids. This chain's CDR3 is CAWRAGLAGGADTRYF. The CDR3 DNA follows: TGTGCCTGGAGGGCCGGACTAGCGGGGGGCGCAGATACGCGGTATTTT.

This clonotype was observed a few times. This chain uses TRBV28 with TRBJ2-2; D not resolved. Germline CDR1 MDHEN, CDR2 SYDVKM. This CDR3 is 18 amino acids long. The germline V and J ends were trimmed by 1 base and 0 bases, with 15 bases remaining between them. The CDR3 nucleotides read TGTGCCAGCAGTTTATCGCAACTTGATAGCCCGAACACCGGGGAGCTGTTTTTT. It is translated as CASSLSQLDSPNTGELFF.

This chain uses TRBV4-2 with TRBJ2-5; D remains unclear. Germline CDR1 LGHNA, CDR2 YNFKEQ. V dropped 0 bases and J dropped 5 bases, with 13 bases sitting between them. The CDR3 has 15 amino acids. CDR3 bases: TGTGCCAGCAGCCAAGATAAGGGTGTCGGGGAGACCCAGTACTTC. Translated, it gives CASSQDKGVGETQYF.

For this clonotype: A much larger clone is a single base away; this may be a read error. The J gene is TRBJ1-5, the V gene TRBV7-9; 7 nucleotides match TRBD1. There are 17 residues in the CDR3. The germline gives CDR1 SEHNR, CDR2 FQNEAQ (reference sequence). The J segment lost 2 bases and the V segment lost 5 bases, leaving 12 bases of the junction unmatched. CDR3 in DNA: TGTGCCAGCAGCCCTAAAACGACAGGGCGAGGCAATCAGCCCCAGCATTTT. Amino acids: CASSPKTTGRGNQPQHF.

This clonotype occurred once. V and J are TRBV6-1 and TRBJ1-1; no reliable D call. CDR1 and CDR2 (germline): MNHNS, SASEGT. The ends were cut back, 2 bases at V and 2 bases at J, with 12 bases in the middle. The CDR3 has 15 amino acids. The CDR3 coding sequence is TGTGCCAGCAGTGAAAAAGGCAGGCGTAACACTGAAGCTTTCTTT. Its translation is CASSEKGRRNTEAFF.

This sequence joins TRBV3-1 and TRBJ1-1; maybe TRBD1 (5 bases). The germline V and J ends were trimmed by 1 base and 5 bases, with 11 bases remaining between them. CDR1 and CDR2 (germline): LGHDT, YNNKEL (reference sequence). The CDR3 totals 14 residues. The CDR3, as DNA: TGTGCCAGCAGCCAAGGGGGACTGAGGACTGAAGCTTTCTTT. It yields the protein CASSQGGLRTEAFF. Looking up the rest from reference TRBV3-1 and TRBJ1-1 gives the full variable domain: DTAVSQTPKYLVTQMGNDKSIKCEQNLGHDTMYWYKQDSKKFLKIMFSYNNKELIINETVPNRFSPKSPDKAHLNLHINSLELGDSAVYFCASSQGGLRTEAFFGQGTRLTVV.

Ten or more counts support this clonotype. This chain links TRBV29-1 with TRBJ2-3; D gene unclear. CDR3 length: 17 amino acids. V was pared by 0 bases and J by 7 bases, with 23 bases between. Germline assignment: CDR1 SQVTM and CDR2 ANQGSEA. The CDR3 region has the DNA TGCAGCGTTGAAGATACGCCTCTCCCTTCTGATGCAAATACGCAGTATTTT. This sequence encodes CSVEDTPLPSDANTQYF.

Worth noting for this clonotype: Given a much more abundant clone one base away, this may be a read error. The V and J genes are TRBV30 and TRBJ1-1, with a tentative D call TRBD1 (5 bases). Germline assignment: CDR1 GTSNPN and CDR2 SVGIG (reference sequence). This CDR3 contains 14 residues. Trimming cost V 5 bases and J 4 bases, with 17 bases left between them. The CDR3 bases are TGTGCCTGGGGTACAGGACGGGTGGGCACTGAAGCTTTCTTT. It specifies CAWGTGRVGTEAFF.

The table lists this clonotype with many counts. This chain joins TRBV13 and TRBJ1-1; no firm D call. Trimming left V 0 bases short and J 1 base short, with 6 bases between. The CDR3 runs to 14 residues. The germline CDR1 and CDR2 sequences are PRHDT and FYEKMQ (reference sequence). This CDR3 is CASSLGGTNTEAFF. The DNA of the CDR3 is TGTGCCAGCAGCTTAGGGGGCACGAACACTGAAGCTTTCTTT.

Points on this clonotype: One end of the junction does not line up with germline, which may come from a read error. The V gene is TRBV9, the J gene TRBJ1-1, with D unclear. CDR1 is SGDLS, CDR2 YYNGEE, per germline. The CDR3 length is 15 residues. This CDR3 reads CDSSPQPGSWIEASF. CDR3 sequence (DNA): TGTGACAGCAGCCCCCAGCCGGGGTCGTGGATTGAAGCTTCCTTT.

Many counts were recorded for this clonotype. The rearrangement links TRBV4-2 to TRBJ2-3, with 9 bases matching TRBD2. The trim removed 1 base at V and 3 bases at J, leaving 5 bases unmatched. The CDR3 consists of 16 residues. From germline, CDR1 is LGHNA and CDR2 YNFKEQ. CDR3 coding DNA: TGTGCCAGCAGCCAAGTTGCGGGGGGGATGACAGATACGCAGTATTTT. Its translation: CASSQVAGGMTDTQYF.

This clonotype was detected many times. The V call is TRBV28, the J call TRBJ1-5, with D hard to call. V dropped 3 bases and J dropped 4 bases, with 13 bases sitting between them. This CDR3 has 15 residues. Germline CDR1 and CDR2: MDHEN and SYDVKM. CDR3 residues: CASSLRPIRNQPQHF. The CDR3 DNA sequence: TGTGCCAGCAGTTTGAGGCCGATCAGGAATCAGCCCCAGCATTTT.

This chain links TRBV4-3 with TRBJ2-7; TRBD2 matches at 13 bases. The trim removed 0 bases at V and 0 bases at J, leaving 5 bases unmatched. From germline, CDR1 is LGHNA and CDR2 YSLEER. The CDR3 is made up of 18 amino acids. CDR3 region: CASSQDRTSGRVSYEQYF. Written as DNA, the CDR3 is TGCGCCAGCAGCCAAGATAGGACTAGCGGGAGAGTCTCCTACGAGCAGTACTTC.

This clonotype has a count of ten or more. The genes are TRBV7-6 and TRBJ2-3; D remains ambiguous. V lost 2 bases and J 5 bases, leaving 8 bases between the germline ends. This CDR3 spans 13 amino acids. The V gene's germline CDR1 is SGHVS and CDR2 FNYEAQ. CDR3 protein: CASSLMRQDTQYF. The CDR3 DNA reads as TGTGCCAGCAGCTTAATGCGGCAAGATACGCAGTATTTT.

Only a few counts were recorded for this clonotype. Mismatch with germline at one junction end may stem from a read error. The chain has TRBV15 and TRBJ1-5; 7 bases map to TRBD1. This CDR3 region has 14 residues. The germline V gene encodes CDR1 LNHNV and CDR2 YYDKDF (reference sequence). CDR3 bases: TGTGCCACCAGCGGAGACAGGGACCGTCAGCCCCAGCATTTT. As protein: CATSGDRDRQPQHF.

This clonotype came up a few times. CDR3 region: CSAIAGSSYEQYF. The CDR3 DNA reads as TGCAGTGCAATAGCGGGGTCTTCCTACGAGCAGTACTTC. This sequence joins TRBV20-1 and TRBJ2-7; 8 positions match TRBD2. This CDR3 contains 13 residues. V lost 6 bases and J lost 1; bases outside the gene matches: 5. Germline CDR1 is DFQATT and CDR2 is SNEGSKA (reference sequence).

The V call is TRBV4-2, the J call TRBJ2-1; D perhaps matches TRBD1 (5 bases). V gave up 2 bases and J gave up 8 bases, with 10 bases separating them. Germline V gene data show CDR1 as LGHNA and CDR2 as YNFKEQ. The CDR3 length is 13 residues. CDR3 protein: CASSQPGHHEQFF. CDR3 nucleotides: TGTGCCAGCAGCCAACCCGGACACCATGAGCAGTTCTTC.

The chain joins TRBV5-6 to TRBJ1-5; tentative D call: TRBD1 (5 bases). Per germline, CDR1 SGHDT and CDR2 YYEEEE. The CDR3 runs 13 residues. Trimming cost V 4 bases and J 7 bases, with 12 bases left between them. In DNA, the CDR3 is TGTGCCAGCAGCCGGCAGGGCAGCCAGCCCCAGCATTTT. This gives the protein CASSRQGSQPQHF.

This clonotype was picked up a small number of times. The V gene is TRBV20-1, the J gene TRBJ2-1; 14 bases are a match to TRBD2. The CDR3 contains 15 residues. Trimming removed 0 bases from V and 9 bases from J; junction bases left unmatched: 4. The germline V gene has CDR1 DFQATT and CDR2 SNEGSKA (reference sequence). CDR3 residues: CSAREGTSGGGEQFF. DNA of the CDR3: TGCAGTGCTAGAGAAGGGACTAGCGGGGGAGGTGAGCAGTTCTTC.